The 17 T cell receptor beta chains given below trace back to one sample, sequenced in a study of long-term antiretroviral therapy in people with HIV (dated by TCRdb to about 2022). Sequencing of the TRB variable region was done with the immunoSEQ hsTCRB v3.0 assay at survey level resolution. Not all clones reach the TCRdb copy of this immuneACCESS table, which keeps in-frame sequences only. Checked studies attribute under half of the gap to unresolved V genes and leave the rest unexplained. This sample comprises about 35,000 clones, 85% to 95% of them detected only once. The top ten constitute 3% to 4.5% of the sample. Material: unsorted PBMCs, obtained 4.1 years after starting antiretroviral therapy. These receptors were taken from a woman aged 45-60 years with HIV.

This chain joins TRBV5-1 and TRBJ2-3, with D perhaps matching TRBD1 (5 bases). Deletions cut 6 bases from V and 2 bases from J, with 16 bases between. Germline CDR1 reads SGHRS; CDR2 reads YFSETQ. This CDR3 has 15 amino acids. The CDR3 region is CASNPDGHSTDTQYF. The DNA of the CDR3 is TGCGCCAGCAACCCGGACGGACACTCCACAGATACGCAGTATTTT. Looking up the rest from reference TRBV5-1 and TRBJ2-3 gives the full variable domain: KAGVTQTPRYLIKTRGQQVTLSCSPISGHRSVSWYQQTPGQGLQFLFEYFSETQRNKGNFPGRFSGRQFSNSRSEMNVSTLELGDSALYLCASNPDGHSTDTQYFGPGTRLTVL.

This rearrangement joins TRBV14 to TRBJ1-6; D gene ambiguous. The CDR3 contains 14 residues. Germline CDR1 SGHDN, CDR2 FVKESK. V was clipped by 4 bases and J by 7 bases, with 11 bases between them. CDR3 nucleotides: TGTGCCAGCAGCCGATCTCCGGGCAATTCACCCCTCCACTTT. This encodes CASSRSPGNSPLHF.

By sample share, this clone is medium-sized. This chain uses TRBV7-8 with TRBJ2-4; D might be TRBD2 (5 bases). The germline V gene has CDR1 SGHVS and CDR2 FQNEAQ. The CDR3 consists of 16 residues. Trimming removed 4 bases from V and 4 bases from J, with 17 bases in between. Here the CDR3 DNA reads TGTGCCAGCAGCTCGTCCTCGGGGTTGAGTAAAAACATTCAGTACTTC. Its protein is CASSSSSGLSKNIQYF.

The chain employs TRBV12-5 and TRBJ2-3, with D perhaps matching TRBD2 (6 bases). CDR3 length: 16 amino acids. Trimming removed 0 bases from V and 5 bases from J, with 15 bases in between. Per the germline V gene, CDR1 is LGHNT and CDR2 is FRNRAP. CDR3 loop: CASGLVQGSGRDTQYF. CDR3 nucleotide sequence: TGTGCTAGTGGTTTGGTACAAGGGTCCGGGAGAGATACGCAGTATTTT.

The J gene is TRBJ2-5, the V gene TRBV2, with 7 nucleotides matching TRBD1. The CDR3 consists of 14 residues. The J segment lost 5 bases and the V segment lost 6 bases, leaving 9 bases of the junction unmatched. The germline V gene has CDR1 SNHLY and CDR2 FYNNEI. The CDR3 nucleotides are TGTGCCAGCAGCTACGACAGGGACATCGAGACCCAGTACTTC. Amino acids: CASSYDRDIETQYF. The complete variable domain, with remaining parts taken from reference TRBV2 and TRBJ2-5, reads EPEVTQTPSHQVTQMGQEVILRCVPISNHLYFYWYRQILGQKVEFLVSFYNNEISEKSEIFDDQFSVERPDGSNFTLKIRSTKLEDSAMYFCASSYDRDIETQYFGPGTRLLVL.

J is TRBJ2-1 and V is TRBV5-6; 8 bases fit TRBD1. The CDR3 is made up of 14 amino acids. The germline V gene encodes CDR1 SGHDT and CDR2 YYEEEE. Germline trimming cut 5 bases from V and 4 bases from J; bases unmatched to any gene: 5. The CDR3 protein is CASRNRDRYNEQFF. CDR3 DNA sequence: TGTGCCAGCAGGAACCGGGACAGGTACAATGAGCAGTTCTTC.

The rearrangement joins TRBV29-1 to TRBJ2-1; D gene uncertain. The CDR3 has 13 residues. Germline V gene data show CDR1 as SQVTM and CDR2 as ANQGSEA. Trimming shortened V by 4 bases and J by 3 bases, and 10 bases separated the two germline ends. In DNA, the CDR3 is TGCAGCGTTGCCGAGCCTTACTACAATGAGCAGTTCTTC. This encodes CSVAEPYYNEQFF.

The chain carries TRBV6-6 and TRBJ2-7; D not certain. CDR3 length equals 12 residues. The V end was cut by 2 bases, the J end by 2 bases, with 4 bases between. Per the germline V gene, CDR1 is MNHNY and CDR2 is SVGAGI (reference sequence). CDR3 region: CASSYKAYEQYF. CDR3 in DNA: TGTGCCAGCAGTTACAAGGCCTACGAGCAGTACTTC.

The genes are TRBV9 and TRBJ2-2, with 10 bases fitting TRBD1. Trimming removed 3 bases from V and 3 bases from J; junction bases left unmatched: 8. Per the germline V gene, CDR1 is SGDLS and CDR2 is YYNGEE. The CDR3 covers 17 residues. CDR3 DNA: TGTGCCAGCAGCGGCCCCGGGACAGGGGTCGACACCGGGGAGCTGTTTTTT. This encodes CASSGPGTGVDTGELFF.

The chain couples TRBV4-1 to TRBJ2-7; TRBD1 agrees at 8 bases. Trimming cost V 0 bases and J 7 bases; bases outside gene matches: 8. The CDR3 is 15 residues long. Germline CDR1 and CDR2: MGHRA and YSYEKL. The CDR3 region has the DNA TGCGCCAGCAGCCAAGAAGGACAGGGAACGACGGAGCAGTACTTC. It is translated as CASSQEGQGTTEQYF.

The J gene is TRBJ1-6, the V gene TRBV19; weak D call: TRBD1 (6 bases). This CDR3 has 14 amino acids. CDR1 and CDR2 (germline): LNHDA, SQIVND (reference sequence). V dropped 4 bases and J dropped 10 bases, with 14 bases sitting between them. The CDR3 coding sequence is TGTGCCAGTAGTAAGGGGGGCCCTAGGTCACCCCTCCACTTT. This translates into CASSKGGPRSPLHF.

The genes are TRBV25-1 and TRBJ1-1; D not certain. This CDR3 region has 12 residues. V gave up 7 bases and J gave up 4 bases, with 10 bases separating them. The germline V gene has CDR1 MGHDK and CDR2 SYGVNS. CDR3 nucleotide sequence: TGTGCCAGCATCGGGAGTTCCACTGAAGCTTTCTTT. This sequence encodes CASIGSSTEAFF.

CDR3 in DNA: TGTGCCAGCAGCTTGGAGGGGGCCCTCTACAATGAGCAGTTCTTC. Translating it yields CASSLEGALYNEQFF. The chain is built from TRBV5-8 and TRBJ2-1; 7 bases map to TRBD1. Germline loops: CDR1 SGHTS, CDR2 YDEGEE. CDR3 length equals 15 residues. V trimming: 0 bases; J trimming: 3 bases; junction bases outside the gene matches: 3. Drawing the rest from reference TRBV5-8 and TRBJ2-1, the complete variable domain is EAGVTQSPTHLIKTRGQQATLRCSPISGHTSVYWYQQALGLGLQFLLWYDEGEERNRGNFPPRFSGRQFPNYSSELNVNALELEDSALYLCASSLEGALYNEQFFGPGTRLTVL.

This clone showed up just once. CDR3 DNA: TGTGCCAGCAGCGTAGAGGGTAGCGGGTCCTACAATGAGCAGTTCTTC. Its protein product is CASSVEGSGSYNEQFF. The rearrangement links TRBV9 to TRBJ2-1; 7 positions match TRBD2. V lost 0 bases and J lost 1; bases outside the gene matches: 4. Germline V lookup: CDR1 SGDLS, CDR2 YYNGEE. The CDR3 has 16 amino acids.

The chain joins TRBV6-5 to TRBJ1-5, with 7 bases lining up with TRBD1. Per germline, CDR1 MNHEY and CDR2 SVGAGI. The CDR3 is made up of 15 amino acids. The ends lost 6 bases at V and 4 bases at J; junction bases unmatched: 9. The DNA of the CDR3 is TGTGCCAGCAGCCGAGACAGGGAAGAGAATCAGCCCCAGCATTTT. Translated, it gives CASSRDREENQPQHF.

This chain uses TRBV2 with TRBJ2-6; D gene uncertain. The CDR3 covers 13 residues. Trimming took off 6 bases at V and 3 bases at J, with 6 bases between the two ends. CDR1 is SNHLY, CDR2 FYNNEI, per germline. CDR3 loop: CASRGFGANVLTF. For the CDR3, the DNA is TGTGCCAGCAGGGGTTTTGGGGCCAACGTCCTGACTTTC.

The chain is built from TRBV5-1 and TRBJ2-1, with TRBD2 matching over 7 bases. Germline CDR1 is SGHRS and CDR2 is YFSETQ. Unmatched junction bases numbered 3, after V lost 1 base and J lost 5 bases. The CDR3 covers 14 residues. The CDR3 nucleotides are TGCGCCAGCAGCTTGTGGGGGGGGGACAATGAGCAGTTCTTC. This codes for CASSLWGGDNEQFF.